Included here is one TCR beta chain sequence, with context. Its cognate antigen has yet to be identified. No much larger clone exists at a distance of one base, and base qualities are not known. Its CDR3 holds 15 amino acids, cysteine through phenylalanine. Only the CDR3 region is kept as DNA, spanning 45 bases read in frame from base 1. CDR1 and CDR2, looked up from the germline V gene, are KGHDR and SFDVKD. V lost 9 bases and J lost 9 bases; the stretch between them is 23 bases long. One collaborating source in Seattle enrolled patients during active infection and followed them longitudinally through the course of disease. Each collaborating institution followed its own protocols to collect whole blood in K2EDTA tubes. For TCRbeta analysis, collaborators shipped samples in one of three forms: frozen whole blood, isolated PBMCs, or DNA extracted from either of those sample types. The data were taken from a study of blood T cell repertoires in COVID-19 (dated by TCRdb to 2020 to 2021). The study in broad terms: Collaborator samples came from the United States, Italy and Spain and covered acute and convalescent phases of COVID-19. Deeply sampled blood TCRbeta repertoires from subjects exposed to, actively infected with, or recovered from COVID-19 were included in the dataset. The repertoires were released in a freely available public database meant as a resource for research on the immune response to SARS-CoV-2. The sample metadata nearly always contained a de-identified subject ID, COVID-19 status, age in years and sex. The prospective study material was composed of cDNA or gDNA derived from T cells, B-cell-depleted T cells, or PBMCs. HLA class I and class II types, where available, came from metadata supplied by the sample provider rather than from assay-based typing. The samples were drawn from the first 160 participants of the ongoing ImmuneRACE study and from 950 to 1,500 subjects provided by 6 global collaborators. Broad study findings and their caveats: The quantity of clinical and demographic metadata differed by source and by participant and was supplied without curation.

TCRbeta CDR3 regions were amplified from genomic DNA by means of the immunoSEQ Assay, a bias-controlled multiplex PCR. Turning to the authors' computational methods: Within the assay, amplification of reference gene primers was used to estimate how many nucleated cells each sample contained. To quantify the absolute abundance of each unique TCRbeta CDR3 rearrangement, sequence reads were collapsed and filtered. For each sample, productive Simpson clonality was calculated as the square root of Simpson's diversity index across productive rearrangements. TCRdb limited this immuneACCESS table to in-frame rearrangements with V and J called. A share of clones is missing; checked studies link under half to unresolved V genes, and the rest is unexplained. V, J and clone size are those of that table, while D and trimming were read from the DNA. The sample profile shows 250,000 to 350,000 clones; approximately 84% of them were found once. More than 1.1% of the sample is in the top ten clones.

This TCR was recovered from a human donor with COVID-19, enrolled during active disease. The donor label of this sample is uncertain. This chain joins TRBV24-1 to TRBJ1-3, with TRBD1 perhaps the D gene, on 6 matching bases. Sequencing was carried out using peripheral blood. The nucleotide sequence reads TGTGCCACCGGCGGGGGGCACCCCTTGATCTGCACCATATATTTT. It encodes CATGGGHPLICTIYF.